The sequence of this TCR beta chain was determined in a study of Ad26.COV2.S vaccination and SARS-CoV-2 variants. The wider study: This donor came from the COV1001 trial of Ad26.COV2.S. Ad26.COV2.S shots went into the muscle once or twice, 56 days apart.

Method: immunoSEQ multiplex PCR; TCRdb's copy keeps in-frame clones and lacks some. The profile shows roughly 320,000 clones, around 85% of them singletons. The germline V gene has CDR1 KGHSH and CDR2 LQKENI. J lost 7 bases, V lost 3 bases, and 3 bases had no gene match. The CDR3 loop spans 12 amino acids. Treatment in this sample: some 20 received Ad26.COV2.S at low or high dose, single or two shots; about five received placebo; per-sample allocation not given. Collection of samples fell on day 63 after the first vaccine or placebo injection. General study findings and limits: Substantial response breadth was reportedly seen for spike-specific CD8+ and CD4+ T cells after vaccination. From the TCR breadth and depth analyses, total T cell responses may have been underestimated.

Points on this clone: Its target is unknown.

The material sequenced was peripheral blood, taken in a trial of Ad26.COV2.S vaccine versus placebo. V gene TRBV18 combines with J gene TRBJ2-7, with TRBD1 identical over 7 bases. The origin of this receptor is a person between 18 and 59 years old who received the Ad26.COV2.S COVID-19 vaccine or a placebo. The CDR3 nucleotides are TGTGCCAGCTCACCGACAGGGCGGGAGCAGTACTTC. Its translation is CASSPTGREQYF.